This TCR beta chain was recorded in a study of cytomegalovirus exposure and HLA in healthy donors. Study findings and constraints: There were three CMV-associated chains whose specificity for CMV antigens was confirmed in vitro. TCR beta chains numbering more than 150 were designated cytomegalovirus-associated.

With 60 Vbeta and 13 Jbeta primers, the PCR was carried out. Profiled with immunoSEQ multiplex PCR; TCRdb holds only in-frame clones, not every one. The sample consists of 160,000 or so clones, 80% to 90% of them appearing once. For this clone: Its antigen is unknown.

J gave up 6 bases and V 0 bases, and 4 bases lay outside the gene matches. From germline, CDR1 is MRHNA and CDR2 SNTAGT. The CDR3 runs 15 residues. The receptor was isolated from a man younger than 30 in good health and CMV-seronegative. What was sequenced was PBMCs. V is TRBV6-4 and J is TRBJ2-1, with TRBD2 matching over 8 bases. The CDR3 coding sequence is TGTGCCAGCAGTGACTCGAGCGGGAGCCGCAATGAGCAGTTCTTC. This codes for CASSDSSGSRNEQFF.